Reported below is one T cell receptor (beta chain). Its antigen remains unknown. A read error may account for a junction end that differs from germline. A second PCR, run for about 6 to 11 cycles, used a sample-barcoded 5' primer plus a J-beta primer mix. Through a template-switch adaptor with 12 random nucleotides, each cDNA molecule received a tag. One entry per CDR3 protein, called by TCRdb with MiXCR from the 5' RACE reads. The sample includes around 870,000 distinct CDR3 sequences, under 30% of them seen just once. The individuals who served as donors were healthy Caucasians living in Russia, aged roughly 6 to 90. Isolation yielded PBMCs, at least 7 million per sample, in every case. The sample belongs to a study of blood T cells in healthy people across ages. Study observations and caveats: In long-lived donors, naive CD4+ cell counts and diversity exceeded those of aged donors.

The germline V gene encodes CDR1 LGHDT and CDR2 YNNKEL (reference sequence). This CDR3 region has 13 residues. This chain uses TRBV3-1 with TRBJ1-2; no reliable D call. The specimen was blood. The clonotype comes from a woman older than 75 in good health. CDR3 amino acids: CACSQILNYGYTF. The DNA of the CDR3 is TGTGCCTGCAGCCAAATACTAAACTATGGCTACACCTTC.